The present T cell receptor beta chain was sequenced within a study of human T cells and chemical hapten exposure. CDR3 length: 13 amino acids. Germline V CDR1 and CDR2: ENHRY, SYGVKD. V was clipped by 4 bases and J by 9 bases, with 13 bases between them. Using its own MiXCR run on the RACE reads, TCRdb lists one record per CDR3 protein. The sample shows 300,000 to 400,000 distinct CDR3 sequences, roughly 6.9% of them seen only once. In this sample, this clonotype turned up many times. Time point noted: patch test 1, 2 weeks after DPC sensitization. The treatment: therapeutic diphenylcyclopropenone sensitization with weekly scalp DPC.

The TCR sequence derives from a woman aged 18-29 years with alopecia areata. Some clones in this sample may be carry-over from other donors' samples. Sequenced here: whole blood, sampled in connection with sensitization to the hapten diphenylcyclopropenone (DPC). The chain employs TRBV10-3 and TRBJ2-1; D is perhaps TRBD1 or TRBD2 (7 bases each). The CDR3, as DNA: TGTGCCATCAGTGGTGACAGGGAGGGTGAGCAGTTCTTC. Its protein product is CAISGDREGEQFF.